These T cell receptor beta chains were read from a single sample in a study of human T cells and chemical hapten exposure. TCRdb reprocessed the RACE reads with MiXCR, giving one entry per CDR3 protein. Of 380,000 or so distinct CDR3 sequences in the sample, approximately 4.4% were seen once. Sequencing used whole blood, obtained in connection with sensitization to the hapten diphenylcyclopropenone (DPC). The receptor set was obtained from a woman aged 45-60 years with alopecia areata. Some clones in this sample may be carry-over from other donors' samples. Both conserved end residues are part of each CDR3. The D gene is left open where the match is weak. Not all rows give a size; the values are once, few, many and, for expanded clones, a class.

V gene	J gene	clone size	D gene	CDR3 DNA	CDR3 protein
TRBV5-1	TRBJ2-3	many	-	TGCGCCAGCACACTCTCAGACACAGATACGCAGTATTTT	CASTLSDTDTQYF
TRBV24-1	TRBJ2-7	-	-	TGTGCCACCAGTCCCTCCACGGGGCCCTGGAACGAGCAGTACTTC	CATSPSTGPWNEQYF
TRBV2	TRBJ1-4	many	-	TGTGCCAGCAGTGAATTCGGGCAGGTTAATGAAAAACTGTTTTTT	CASSEFGQVNEKLFF
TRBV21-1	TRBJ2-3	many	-	TGTGCCAGCAGCAAAGTTGAGCGGGAGAGCGGCACAGATACGCAGTATTTT	CASSKVERESGTDTQYF
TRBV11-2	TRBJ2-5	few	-	TGTGCCAGCAGTCGCGTGGCCATCCAAGAGACCCAGTACTTC	CASSRVAIQETQYF
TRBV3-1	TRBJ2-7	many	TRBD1	TGTGCCAGCAGCCAACCCGGGACAGTCACCTACGAGCAGTACTTC	CASSQPGTVTYEQYF
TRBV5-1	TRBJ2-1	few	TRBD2	TGCGCCAGCAGCTTGACAGTGCTAGCGGGAGCCAATGAGCAGTTCTTC	CASSLTVLAGANEQFF
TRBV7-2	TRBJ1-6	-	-	TGTGCCAGCAGCTTAGTTGGGCGGGCGGAATCACCCCTCCACTTT	CASSLVGRAESPLHF
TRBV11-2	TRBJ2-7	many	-	TGTGCCAGCAGCCTGGGACACACAACCTACGAGCAGTACTTC	CASSLGHTTYEQYF
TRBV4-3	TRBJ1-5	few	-	TGCGCCAGCAGCCCCCACGGGACGGAGAATCAGCCCCAGCATTTT	CASSPHGTENQPQHF
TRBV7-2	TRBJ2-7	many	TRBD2	TGTGCCAGCAGCGGGGGACTAGCGGGAGGGCGGTCGCAGTACTTC	CASSGGLAGGRSQYF
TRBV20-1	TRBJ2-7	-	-	TGCAGTGCTAGAGATCCAGATTCGCCCGAGCAGTACTTC	CSARDPDSPEQYF
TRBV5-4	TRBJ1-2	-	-	TGTGCCAGCAGCCCGAGAACTAACTATGGCTACACCTTC	CASSPRTNYGYTF
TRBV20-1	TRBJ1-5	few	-	TGCAGTGCTAGATCTAGCAATCAGCCCCAGCATTTT	CSARSSNQPQHF
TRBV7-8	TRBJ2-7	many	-	TGTGCCAGCAGTCGGACGGGAAGCTCCTACGAGCAGTACTTC	CASSRTGSSYEQYF
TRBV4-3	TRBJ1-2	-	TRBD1	TGCGCCAGCAGCCAAGCCCTCGACAGGGAGATTGGCTACACCTTC	CASSQALDREIGYTF